Below, 11 T cell receptor beta chains from the same sample are listed, as sequenced in a study of identical twins. TCRdb fed the 5' RACE reads into MiXCR, producing one record per CDR3 protein. The sample has about 690,000 distinct CDR3 sequences, approximately 6% seen once. Sequences were obtained from naive T cells sorted from blood. These receptors were taken from a man aged 18 to 30 in good health.

The sample holds many counts of this clonotype. CDR3 in DNA: TGTGCCAGCAGCCGCGATCCGGGACAGTCGGATGAAAAACTGTTTTTT. Its translation is CASSRDPGQSDEKLFF. This chain links TRBV7-9 with TRBJ1-4, with 7 bases that match TRBD1. The CDR3 length is 16 residues. Germline CDR1 and CDR2: SEHNR and FQNEAQ (reference sequence). After removal of 5 bases from V and 6 bases from J, the junction contained 12 bases not matched to a gene.

The chain has TRBV27 and TRBJ1-2, with D possibly TRBD1 on 6 matching bases. Germline CDR1 MNHEY, CDR2 SMNVEV (reference sequence). V lost 6 bases and J 8 bases, leaving 19 bases between the germline ends. CDR3 size: 14 residues. The CDR3 loop is CASSPGGYRDGYTF. In nucleotides, the CDR3 is TGTGCCAGCAGCCCGGGGGGGTACAGGGACGGCTACACCTTC.

The chain has TRBV6-5 and TRBJ2-7; 8 nucleotides agree with TRBD1. The V segment lost 6 bases and the J segment 7 bases; nucleotides outside the gene matches: 5. The CDR3 covers 12 residues. Germline CDR1 is MNHEY and CDR2 is SVGAGI. CDR3 amino acids: CASRTGAGEQYF. The DNA for the CDR3 is TGTGCCAGCAGGACAGGGGCGGGTGAGCAGTACTTC.

This clonotype was observed at least ten times. The gene calls are TRBV7-9 and TRBJ2-2; 12 positions match TRBD2. The V gene's germline CDR1 is SEHNR and CDR2 FQNEAQ (reference sequence). V lost 5 bases and J lost 5; bases outside the gene matches: 9. The CDR3 spans 17 residues. The CDR3 DNA reads TGTGCCAGCAGCCTGCGTGGGACTAGCGGGCAGACCGGGGAGCTGTTTTTT. It yields the protein CASSLRGTSGQTGELFF.

The V call is TRBV27, the J call TRBJ2-7, with 10 nucleotides matching TRBD1. The V and J ends lost 4 bases and 3 bases, in that order; junction bases with no gene match: 3. The CDR3 sequence is 14 residues long. CDR1 is MNHEY, CDR2 SMNVEV, per germline (reference sequence). CDR3 nucleotide sequence: TGTGCCAGCAGTTCCCGGGACAGGGGCTACGAGCAGTACGTC. Translation: CASSSRDRGYEQYV.

This clonotype has at least ten counts. V gene TRBV4-2 combines with J gene TRBJ2-2; 7 bases match TRBD2. This CDR3 spans 16 amino acids. Trimming took 0 bases from V and 3 from J; bases not matched to a gene: 4. The germline CDR1 and CDR2 sequences are LGHNA and YNFKEQ. The CDR3 sequence: CASSQDTGGYTGELFF. In nucleotides, the CDR3 is TGTGCCAGCAGCCAAGATACGGGAGGATACACCGGGGAGCTGTTTTTT.

At least ten counts were recorded for this clonotype. The rearrangement uses TRBV29-1 and TRBJ2-3, with TRBD2 identical over 12 bases. Germline-derived CDR1 and CDR2 are SQVTM and ANQGSEA. This CDR3 is built from 17 residues. V lost 0 bases, J lost 4 bases, and 8 bases stayed unmatched. The CDR3 DNA reads TGCAGCGTTGAAGATAGCGGCCTAGCGGGAGGGGCAGATACGCAGTATTTT. Translated: CSVEDSGLAGGADTQYF.

This clonotype was observed many times. This sequence joins TRBV20-1 and TRBJ2-3; weak D call: TRBD2 (5 bases). The CDR3 contains 16 residues. Germline values: CDR1 DFQATT, CDR2 SNEGSKA (reference sequence). The V end was cut by 3 bases, the J end by 4 bases, with 20 bases between. The DNA of the CDR3 is TGCAGTGCTAGCTCAGTCGCGGGCATGGGCCCAGATACGCAGTATTTT. Encoded protein: CSASSVAGMGPDTQYF.

This clonotype was observed many times. This rearrangement joins TRBV3-1 to TRBJ1-1, with TRBD1 identical over 9 bases. CDR1 LGHDT and CDR2 YNNKEL come from the germline V gene (reference sequence). V was clipped by 4 bases and J by 2 bases; unmatched bases: 2. The CDR3 runs 14 residues. CDR3 sequence: CASSPDRGNTEAFF. DNA for the CDR3: TGTGCCAGCAGCCCGGACAGGGGAAACACTGAAGCTTTCTTT.

The chain couples TRBV28 to TRBJ2-1, with D tentatively TRBD1 (5 bases). With 2 bases removed from V and 1 base from J, the gap between germline ends came to 15 bases. Looked up from germline, CDR1 is MDHEN and CDR2 is SYDVKM. The CDR3 loop spans 17 amino acids. The CDR3 region is CASSLIAAGWSYNEQFF. The CDR3 region has the DNA TGTGCCAGCAGTTTAATCGCGGCAGGGTGGTCCTACAATGAGCAGTTCTTC. Complete variable domain (other parts from reference TRBV28 and TRBJ2-1): DVKVTQSSRYLVKRTGEKVFLECVQDMDHENMFWYRQDPGLGLRLIYFSYDVKMKEKGDIPEGYSVSREKKERFSLILESASTNQTSMYLCASSLIAAGWSYNEQFFGPGTRLTVL.

This clonotype was counted at least ten times. The V call is TRBV5-1, the J call TRBJ2-3; D is undetermined. Germline-derived CDR1 and CDR2 are SGHRS and YFSETQ. V was pared by 2 bases and J by 0 bases, with 7 bases between. The length of the CDR3 is 14 residues. This CDR3 is CASSFGESTDTQYF. The CDR3 bases are TGCGCCAGCAGCTTTGGAGAGAGCACAGATACGCAGTATTTT.